The rows below give T cell receptor beta chains drawn from one sample of a study of vaccination and CD4 T cells after COVID-19. In TCRdb, the PCR reads were re-called with MiXCR into one record per CDR3 protein. The data contain over 8,500 distinct CDR3 sequences, about 25% of them singletons. These receptors' antigens are unknown. The sample here was CD4+ T cells from blood, cultured in vitro, taken after SARS-CoV-2 vaccination. Receptors were obtained from a human donor who had recovered from COVID-19. Both conserved end residues are part of each CDR3. A D gene is named only where the DNA matches it firmly. The size of a clone is reported for some rows only, either as once, few or many, or as a class for expanded clones.

D | J | V | size | CDR3 | DNA
TRBD1 | TRBJ1-2 | TRBV7-2 | few | CASSDRTGATYGYTF | TGTGCCAGCAGCGATCGGACAGGGGCGACGTATGGCTACACCTTC
- | TRBJ1-2 | TRBV19 | few | CASRTLIVPDGYTF | TGTGCCAGTAGAACGTTGATCGTGCCAGATGGCTACACCTTC
- | TRBJ1-1 | TRBV12-3/TRBV12-4 | - | CASSRGLDRNTEAFF | TGTGCCAGCAGTCGCGGCCTGGACAGGAACACTGAAGCTTTCTTT
TRBD2 | TRBJ2-1 | TRBV6-2/TRBV6-3 | - | CASSFPTSGGTYNEQFF | TGTGCCAGCAGTTTCCCGACTAGCGGGGGCACCTACAATGAGCAGTTCTTC
TRBD1 | TRBJ2-7 | TRBV6-1 | - | CASSPQRGQLPYEQYF | TGTGCCAGCAGTCCACAGAGGGGGCAGTTACCCTACGAGCAGTACTTC
- | TRBJ1-5 | TRBV6-5 | - | CASSYQGGNQPQHF | TGTGCCAGCAGCTACCAGGGTGGCAATCAGCCCCAGCATTTT
- | TRBJ2-7 | TRBV5-1 | - | CASSLRSGSTYEQYF | TGCGCCAGCAGCTTGAGATCAGGATCCACCTACGAGCAGTACTTC
- | TRBJ2-3 | TRBV30 | - | CAWEWGDRRGTQYF | TGTGCCTGGGAGTGGGGGGATAGGCGCGGGACGCAGTATTTT
TRBD2 | TRBJ2-2 | TRBV11-2 | - | CASSALGTRELGELFF | TGTGCCAGCAGCGCCCTCGGGACTAGGGAGTTGGGGGAGCTGTTTTTT
TRBD1 | TRBJ1-5 | TRBV20-1 | few | CSARAPRQGADQPQHF | TGCAGTGCTAGGGCCCCGCGACAGGGGGCAGATCAGCCCCAGCATTTT
- | TRBJ2-5 | TRBV18 | large | CASSPPPLGETQYF | TGTGCCAGCTCACCACCCCCCCTTGGAGAGACCCAGTACTTC
TRBD1 | TRBJ2-2 | TRBV7-2 | - | CASSPSGGDTGELFF | TGTGCCAGCAGCCCCTCAGGGGGAGACACCGGGGAGCTGTTTTTT
TRBD2 | TRBJ2-2 | TRBV28 | few | CASSLLGSGSTGELFF | TGTGCCAGCAGTTTATTGGGTAGCGGGAGTACCGGGGAGCTGTTTTTT
- | TRBJ1-1 | TRBV11-2 | - | CASSLVKGNTEAFF | TGTGCCAGCAGCTTAGTCAAGGGGAACACTGAAGCTTTCTTT
TRBD1 | TRBJ1-2 | TRBV19 | - | CASSIWGLRTGANYGYTF | TGTGCCAGTAGTATATGGGGTTTAAGGACAGGCGCTAACTATGGCTACACCTTC